This TCR beta chain originates from a study of shared clonotypes between healthy human individuals. This clone appeared a few times. Unsorted samples, those not sorted, used approximately 100 million PBMCs for genomic DNA. Produced via immunoSEQ multiplex PCR; TCRdb's table is partial and in-frame only. The table lists roughly 500,000 clones, about 72% of them singletons. This clonotype was sampled from a woman between 40 and 50 years old in good health. Some clones in this sample may be carry-over from other donors' samples. The sequencing sample was made of PBMCs.

CDR3 sequence reads: CASTGGSYNEQFF. Written as DNA, the CDR3 is TGTGCCTCTACCGGCGGGAGTTACAATGAGCAGTTCTTC. The V gene is TRBV30, the J gene TRBJ2-1; 7 nucleotides agree with TRBD2. CDR1 and CDR2 from the germline V gene are GTSNPN and SVGIG (reference sequence). This CDR3 spans 13 amino acids. V shed 7 bases, J shed 4 bases, and the junction held 7 bases outside the gene matches.